These T cell receptor beta chains were read from a single sample in a study of B cell selection in AIRE deficiency. Profiled with immunoSEQ multiplex PCR; TCRdb holds only in-frame clones, not every one. The data show about 23,000 clones, 95% to 98% seen once. The sequencing input was conventional CD4+ T cells sorted from PBMCs. These receptors originate from a human donor with AIRE deficiency. CDR3s include the opening cysteine and the closing phenylalanine or tryptophan. A D gene is named only where the DNA matches it firmly. Clone size is given for some rows only: seen once, a few or many times, or a class if the clone is expanded.

v_gene: TRBV4-1; d_gene: NA; abundance: once; j_gene: TRBJ2-7; CDR3aa: CASSQGPPGTSGEQYF; CDR3nt: TGCGCCAGCAGCCAAGGGCCCCCCGGGACCTCGGGCGAGCAGTACTTC
v_gene: TRBV6-1; d_gene: TRBD1; abundance: NA; j_gene: TRBJ2-2; CDR3aa: CASSERGQGAGELFF; CDR3nt: TGTGCCAGCAGTGAACGCGGACAGGGGGCCGGGGAGCTGTTTTTT
v_gene: TRBV30; d_gene: NA; abundance: NA; j_gene: TRBJ1-4; CDR3aa: CAWSLGGGEKLFF; CDR3nt: TGTGCCTGGAGTTTGGGGGGCGGAGAAAAACTGTTTTTT
v_gene: TRBV7-2; d_gene: TRBD1; abundance: NA; j_gene: TRBJ1-5; CDR3aa: CASSTGTAGPQHF; CDR3nt: TGTGCCAGCAGCACGGGGACAGCCGGCCCCCAGCATTTT
v_gene: TRBV29-1; d_gene: TRBD2; abundance: NA; j_gene: TRBJ2-7; CDR3aa: CSVAAATSLEQYF; CDR3nt: TGCAGCGTTGCTGCAGCGACTAGCCTAGAGCAGTACTTC
v_gene: TRBV6-5; d_gene: NA; abundance: once; j_gene: TRBJ2-7; CDR3aa: CASSTPGRGQLTFF; CDR3nt: TGTGCCAGCAGTACGCCGGGACGGGGCCAGCTCACGTTCTTC
v_gene: TRBV5-4; d_gene: NA; abundance: NA; j_gene: TRBJ2-1; CDR3aa: CASSFGSSAANEQFF; CDR3nt: TGTGCCAGCAGCTTCGGGTCTAGCGCGGCCAATGAGCAGTTCTTC
v_gene: TRBV5-6; d_gene: NA; abundance: NA; j_gene: TRBJ1-5; CDR3aa: CASSLNPQSNQPQHF; CDR3nt: TGTGCCAGCAGCTTGAATCCACAGTCAAATCAGCCCCAGCATTTT
v_gene: TRBV6-1; d_gene: TRBD1; abundance: NA; j_gene: TRBJ1-6; CDR3aa: CASSGRGQNNSPLHF; CDR3nt: TGTGCCAGCAGTGGCAGGGGGCAAAATAATTCACCCCTCCACTTT
v_gene: TRBV5-4; d_gene: TRBD2; abundance: NA; j_gene: TRBJ2-7; CDR3aa: CASSLVDWTSGSIKQYF; CDR3nt: TGTGCCAGCAGCTTGGTGGATTGGACTAGCGGGAGTATCAAGCAGTACTTC
v_gene: TRBV7-9; d_gene: NA; abundance: NA; j_gene: TRBJ2-1; CDR3aa: CASSFSLSGTRDNEQFF; CDR3nt: TGTGCCAGCAGCTTCTCCTTATCAGGTACGAGGGACAATGAGCAGTTCTTC
v_gene: TRBV18; d_gene: TRBD1; abundance: NA; j_gene: TRBJ1-5; CDR3aa: CASSVTGGSQPQHF; CDR3nt: TGTGCCAGCTCAGTTACAGGGGGCTCTCAGCCCCAGCATTTT
v_gene: TRBV7-9; d_gene: NA; abundance: NA; j_gene: TRBJ2-3; CDR3aa: CASSSHTGTDTQYF; CDR3nt: TGTGCCAGCAGCTCCCATACGGGTACAGATACGCAGTATTTT
v_gene: TRBV5-6; d_gene: NA; abundance: NA; j_gene: TRBJ2-4; CDR3aa: CASSLERGPGAIQYF; CDR3nt: TGTGCCAGCAGCTTGGAGAGGGGACCCGGGGCCATTCAGTACTTC
v_gene: TRBV9; d_gene: NA; abundance: once; j_gene: TRBJ2-2; CDR3aa: CASSVAPQGIGTGELFF; CDR3nt: TGTGCCAGCAGCGTAGCTCCGCAGGGGATAGGTACCGGGGAGCTGTTTTTT
v_gene: TRBV4-1; d_gene: TRBD2; abundance: NA; j_gene: TRBJ2-4; CDR3aa: CASSEWEGIGNIQYF; CDR3nt: TGCGCCAGCAGCGAGTGGGAGGGGATTGGAAACATTCAGTACTTC
v_gene: TRBV19; d_gene: NA; abundance: NA; j_gene: TRBJ1-2; CDR3aa: CASSPRGYGYTF; CDR3nt: TGTGCCAGTAGTCCCCGGGGCTATGGCTACACCTTC
v_gene: TRBV27; d_gene: TRBD2; abundance: NA; j_gene: TRBJ2-1; CDR3aa: CASSDIAGTYNEQFF; CDR3nt: TGTGCCAGCAGTGATATAGCGGGGACCTACAATGAGCAGTTCTTC
v_gene: TRBV9; d_gene: NA; abundance: NA; j_gene: TRBJ2-3; CDR3aa: CASSLGPDTQYF; CDR3nt: TGTGCCAGCAGCCTGGGGCCAGATACGCAGTATTTT
v_gene: TRBV6-5; d_gene: NA; abundance: NA; j_gene: TRBJ2-1; CDR3aa: CASSYRSSYNEQFF; CDR3nt: TGTGCCAGCAGTTACCGGAGCTCCTACAATGAGCAGTTCTTC
v_gene: TRBV19; d_gene: TRBD1; abundance: NA; j_gene: TRBJ1-4; CDR3aa: CASSIGQGARSNEKLFF; CDR3nt: TGTGCCAGTAGTATAGGGCAGGGGGCGCGGTCTAATGAAAAACTGTTTTTT
v_gene: TRBV2; d_gene: NA; abundance: NA; j_gene: TRBJ2-1; CDR3aa: CASNEARFNEQFF; CDR3nt: TGTGCCAGCAACGAAGCTAGGTTCAATGAGCAGTTCTTC
v_gene: TRBV19; d_gene: NA; abundance: NA; j_gene: TRBJ2-7; CDR3aa: CASSIGRAYEQYF; CDR3nt: TGTGCCAGTAGTATAGGCAGGGCCTACGAGCAGTACTTC
v_gene: TRBV5-1; d_gene: NA; abundance: NA; j_gene: TRBJ2-7; CDR3aa: CASSLWVAYEQYF; CDR3nt: TGCGCCAGCAGCTTGTGGGTTGCCTACGAGCAGTACTTC
v_gene: TRBV30; d_gene: TRBD1; abundance: NA; j_gene: TRBJ1-5; CDR3aa: CAWSGPGQGINQPQHF; CDR3nt: TGTGCCTGGAGTGGGCCCGGACAGGGCATAAATCAGCCCCAGCATTTT
v_gene: TRBV4-3; d_gene: TRBD2; abundance: NA; j_gene: TRBJ2-1; CDR3aa: CASSQKSRGLAGSRSYNEQFF; CDR3nt: TGCGCCAGCAGCCAAAAGTCCCGGGGACTAGCGGGAAGTAGGAGCTACAATGAGCAGTTCTTC
v_gene: TRBV11-3; d_gene: NA; abundance: NA; j_gene: TRBJ1-1; CDR3aa: CASSPISGWGRLLNTEAFF; CDR3nt: TGTGCCAGCAGTCCGATTAGCGGATGGGGGCGGCTCCTGAACACTGAAGCTTTCTTT
v_gene: TRBV6-4; d_gene: NA; abundance: NA; j_gene: TRBJ2-2; CDR3aa: CASSEQGGTGELFF; CDR3nt: TGTGCCAGCAGTGAACAGGGTGGCACCGGGGAGCTGTTTTTT
v_gene: TRBV11-1; d_gene: TRBD1; abundance: NA; j_gene: TRBJ2-3; CDR3aa: CASSPRTGTSTDTQYF; CDR3nt: TGTGCCAGCAGCCCCAGGACAGGGACAAGCACAGATACGCAGTATTTT
v_gene: TRBV2; d_gene: NA; abundance: NA; j_gene: TRBJ1-5; CDR3aa: CASTLSGGLGNQPQHF; CDR3nt: TGTGCCAGCACCCTAAGTGGGGGGCTCGGCAATCAGCCCCAGCATTTT
v_gene: TRBV7-9; d_gene: NA; abundance: NA; j_gene: TRBJ2-1; CDR3aa: CASTGDPYNEQFF; CDR3nt: TGTGCCAGCACCGGAGATCCCTACAATGAGCAGTTCTTC
v_gene: TRBV28; d_gene: TRBD1; abundance: NA; j_gene: TRBJ2-1; CDR3aa: CASSLPPGTVYNEQFF; CDR3nt: TGTGCCAGCAGTCTCCCCCCCGGGACAGTCTACAATGAGCAGTTCTTC
v_gene: TRBV6-6; d_gene: TRBD2; abundance: NA; j_gene: TRBJ2-5; CDR3aa: CASSYIASGKETQYF; CDR3nt: TGTGCCAGCAGTTATATAGCTAGCGGGAAAGAGACCCAGTACTTC
v_gene: TRBV9; d_gene: NA; abundance: NA; j_gene: TRBJ2-5; CDR3aa: CASSVAPQETQYF; CDR3nt: TGTGCCAGCAGCGTAGCCCCCCAAGAGACCCAGTACTTC
v_gene: TRBV6-1; d_gene: TRBD2; abundance: NA; j_gene: TRBJ2-7; CDR3aa: CASSSGLAVYEQYF; CDR3nt: TGTGCCAGCAGCTCGGGACTAGCGGTCTACGAGCAGTACTTC
v_gene: TRBV28; d_gene: NA; abundance: NA; j_gene: TRBJ1-1; CDR3aa: CASNRYGTNTEAFF; CDR3nt: TGTGCCAGCAACAGATACGGAACAAACACTGAAGCTTTCTTT
v_gene: TRBV4-1; d_gene: NA; abundance: NA; j_gene: TRBJ1-2; CDR3aa: CASSESGSHTF; CDR3nt: TGCGCCAGCAGCGAGTCGGGGTCCCACACCTTC
v_gene: TRBV4-2; d_gene: NA; abundance: NA; j_gene: TRBJ1-5; CDR3aa: CASSQVEGISNQPQHF; CDR3nt: TGTGCCAGCAGCCAAGTGGAGGGGATTAGCAATCAGCCCCAGCATTTT
v_gene: TRBV19; d_gene: NA; abundance: NA; j_gene: TRBJ1-3; CDR3aa: CASSIRGPGNTIYF; CDR3nt: TGTGCCAGTAGTATACGAGGCCCTGGAAACACCATATATTTT
v_gene: TRBV10-3; d_gene: TRBD1; abundance: NA; j_gene: TRBJ2-7; CDR3aa: CAIMSQGASEQYF; CDR3nt: TGTGCCATCATGTCGCAGGGGGCCTCCGAGCAGTACTTC
v_gene: TRBV5-6; d_gene: TRBD1; abundance: NA; j_gene: TRBJ2-7; CDR3aa: CASSIGQGRYEQYF; CDR3nt: TGTGCCAGCAGCATTGGACAGGGGCGATACGAGCAGTACTTC
v_gene: TRBV5-1; d_gene: TRBD1; abundance: NA; j_gene: TRBJ1-1; CDR3aa: CASSLFGQAVMNTEAFF; CDR3nt: TGCGCCAGCAGCTTGTTCGGACAGGCGGTCATGAACACTGAAGCTTTCTTT
v_gene: TRBV5-8; d_gene: NA; abundance: NA; j_gene: TRBJ1-3; CDR3aa: CASSLDGAARVNTIYF; CDR3nt: TGTGCCAGCAGCTTGGACGGGGCAGCTCGGGTCAACACCATATATTTT
v_gene: TRBV4-1; d_gene: TRBD1; abundance: NA; j_gene: TRBJ1-5; CDR3aa: CASSKDRGGNQPQHF; CDR3nt: TGCGCCAGCAGCAAAGACAGGGGTGGCAATCAGCCCCAGCATTTT
v_gene: TRBV15; d_gene: NA; abundance: NA; j_gene: TRBJ1-1; CDR3aa: CATSRPGNTEAFF; CDR3nt: TGTGCCACCAGCAGGCCGGGGAACACTGAAGCTTTCTTT